This passage covers 17 T cell receptor beta chains from one sample sequenced in a study of vaccination effects on CD4 cells after COVID-19. Subsequent to a culture period of less than twelve days, CD4+ T cells were isolated. Vaccination of participants consisted of two doses of either the BNT162b2 or mRNA-1273 vaccine. Assay: immunoSEQ multiplex PCR; the TCRdb copy retains only in-frame clones and omits some. In the table there are fewer than 60,000 clones, about 78% of which are singletons. No antigen is known for these receptors. The sample in question was CD4+ T cells from PBMCs cultured without peptide, obtained after COVID-19 vaccination. The receptors were sampled from a human donor who received a COVID-19 vaccine.

Turning to this clone: Sequence at one end of the junction differs from germline and may be a read error. This rearrangement joins TRBV15 to TRBJ1-1, with TRBD1 identical over 7 bases. This CDR3 spans 15 amino acids. Germline V gene lookup returns CDR1 LNHNV and CDR2 YYDKDF (reference sequence). CDR3: CATSRDLDRNAEAFF. CDR3 sequence (DNA): TGTGCCACCAGCAGAGATCTGGACAGGAACGCTGAAGCTTTCTTT.

The chain couples TRBV7-9 to TRBJ1-1; D is ambiguous. Trimming removed 11 bases from V and 0 bases from J, with 16 bases in between. The germline CDR1 and CDR2 sequences are SEHNR and FQNEAQ (reference sequence). This CDR3 has 14 residues. This chain's CDR3 is CAGREGIMNTEAFF. The CDR3 nucleotides are TGTGCCGGGCGCGAAGGGATTATGAACACTGAAGCTTTCTTT.

A single count supports this clone. The CDR3 DNA sequence: TGTGCCAGCGAGTATGACAGGGTGAAAAACATTCAGTACTTC. Protein: CASEYDRVKNIQYF. The chain is built from TRBV2 and TRBJ2-4; 7 bases fit TRBD1. From germline, CDR1 is SNHLY and CDR2 FYNNEI. This CDR3 is 14 amino acids long. The V segment lost 8 bases and the J segment 4 bases; nucleotides outside the gene matches: 8.

This clone was detected only once. This rearrangement joins TRBV6-1 to TRBJ1-6; no firm D call. V lost 0 bases and J 7 bases, leaving 25 bases between the germline ends. Germline CDR1 and CDR2: MNHNS and SASEGT. This CDR3 comprises 20 residues. CDR3 in amino acids: CASSEAFKNGGWGWNSPLHF. The CDR3 nucleotides read TGTGCCAGCAGTGAAGCGTTTAAAAATGGCGGGTGGGGATGGAATTCACCCCTCCACTTT.

The chain employs TRBV18 and TRBJ2-1; D gene uncertain. Germline values: CDR1 KGHSH, CDR2 LQKENI. Trimming removed 6 bases at V and 3 bases at J, with 9 bases between. The CDR3 has 13 amino acids. Here the CDR3 DNA reads TGTGCCAGCTCGGAAGGGTTCTACAATGAGCAGTTCTTC. Encoded protein: CASSEGFYNEQFF.

The chain links TRBV14 to TRBJ1-4; TRBD1 might be the D (6 bases). The V gene's germline CDR1 is SGHDN and CDR2 FVKESK. The CDR3 runs to 16 residues. Between the trimmed V and J ends, which lost 4 bases and 3 bases, there was a span of 15 bases. This chain's CDR3 is CASSPGRRQANEKLFF. In nucleotides, the CDR3 is TGTGCCAGCAGCCCGGGACGGCGACAGGCTAATGAAAAACTGTTTTTT.

As to this clone: The junction differs from germline at one of its ends, possibly a read error. The chain combines TRBV5-1 with TRBJ1-2; a possible D gene is TRBD1 (6 bases). CDR3 length: 14 residues. The germline gives CDR1 SGHRS, CDR2 YFSETQ. In DNA form, the CDR3 reads TGCGCCAGCAGCTCCGAAGGGGGTATCTATAGCTACACCTTC. Its protein product is CASSSEGGIYSYTF.

The CDR3 protein is CASSLIVRDSKAFF. CDR3 coding DNA: TGTGCCAGCAGTTTAATTGTAAGGGATTCTAAAGCTTTCTTT. The chain couples TRBV28 to TRBJ1-1; D not certain. Germline CDR1 reads MDHEN; CDR2 reads SYDVKM. The CDR3 is 14 amino acids. Trimming removed 2 bases at V and 9 bases at J, with 16 bases between.

The chain has TRBV7-2 and TRBJ1-1; D possibly corresponds to TRBD1 (5 bases). V lost 7 bases to trimming and J lost 0 bases, with 15 bases between them. Germline CDR1 and CDR2: SGHTA and FQGNSA. The CDR3 covers 15 residues. The CDR3 here is CASTRPGLMNTEAFF. The CDR3 DNA reads TGTGCCAGCACTCGACCAGGGCTCATGAACACTGAAGCTTTCTTT.

The CDR3 DNA reads as TGTGCCAGCAGCCAAGATATCCTTAACTATGGCTACACCTTC. Its protein is CASSQDILNYGYTF. V is TRBV14 and J is TRBJ1-2; D gene unclear. V lost 0 bases, J lost 1 base, and 6 bases lay in between. Germline assignment: CDR1 SGHDN and CDR2 FVKESK. The CDR3 spans 14 residues.

This sequence joins TRBV3-1 (or the pseudogene TRBV3-2) and TRBJ1-4; D is unresolved. This CDR3 has 13 amino acids. Trimming took off 2 bases at V and 5 bases at J, with 6 bases between the two ends. Germline assignment: CDR1 LGHDT and CDR2 YNNKEL (reference sequence). CDR3 DNA: TGTGCCAGCAGCCAAAACGAGAATGAAAAACTGTTTTTT. It codes for CASSQNENEKLFF.

The chain joins TRBV4-1 to TRBJ1-4; D is unresolved. Trimming left V 0 bases short and J 3 bases short, with 11 bases between. CDR1 and CDR2 from the germline V gene are MGHRA and YSYEKL. The CDR3 loop spans 16 amino acids. The CDR3 is CASSQDPGISNEKLFF. Here the CDR3 DNA reads TGCGCCAGCAGCCAAGATCCGGGGATTTCTAATGAAAAACTGTTTTTT.

The genes are TRBV3-1 (or the pseudogene TRBV3-2) and TRBJ2-1; 11 bases match TRBD2. With V trimmed by 3 bases and J by 0 bases, 4 bases remained unmatched. The CDR3 runs 17 residues. The germline gives CDR1 LGHDT, CDR2 YNNKEL (reference sequence). CDR3 amino acids: CASSHLAGGSSYNEQFF. In nucleotides, the CDR3 is TGTGCCAGCAGCCACCTAGCGGGAGGTAGCTCCTACAATGAGCAGTTCTTC.

This clone was detected a few times. The gene calls are TRBV28 and TRBJ2-7; the D is unclear. The germline V and J ends were trimmed by 0 bases and 3 bases, with 21 bases remaining between them. The CDR3 contains 18 residues. Germline-derived CDR1 and CDR2 are MDHEN and SYDVKM. Here the CDR3 DNA reads TGTGCCAGCAGTTTATGGGGGATCATGTCTCTGGGCTTCTACGAGCAGTACTTC. Its translation is CASSLWGIMSLGFYEQYF.

The chain is built from TRBV30 and TRBJ1-4, with D perhaps TRBD1 (5 bases). CDR3 length equals 15 residues. The ends were cut back, 0 bases at V and 6 bases at J, with 14 bases in the middle. Germline V gene lookup returns CDR1 GTSNPN and CDR2 SVGIG (reference sequence). In nucleotides, the CDR3 is TGTGCCTGGAGTGTACAGGCTAGGGATGATGAAAAACTGTTTTTT. It yields the protein CAWSVQARDDEKLFF.

V gene TRBV7-9 combines with J gene TRBJ2-5, with a tentative D call TRBD1 (6 bases). Germline CDR1 reads SEHNR; CDR2 reads FQNEAQ (reference sequence). V was pared by 5 bases and J by 4 bases, with 14 bases between. The CDR3 has 14 residues. CDR3 region: CASSASEGGETQYF. CDR3 DNA sequence: TGTGCCAGCAGCGCCTCCGAAGGGGGAGAGACCCAGTACTTC. The variable domain in full, completed from reference TRBV7-9 and TRBJ2-5, reads DTGVSQNPRHKITKRGQNVTFRCDPISEHNRLYWYRQTLGQGPEFLTYFQNEAQLEKSRLLSDRFSAERPKGSFSTLEIQRTEQGDSAMYLCASSASEGGETQYFGPGTRLLVL.

V gene TRBV5-1 combines with J gene TRBJ1-4; TRBD1 is a possible D gene (5 bases). The CDR3 has 13 amino acids. Germline CDR1 and CDR2: SGHRS and YFSETQ. Trimming stripped 1 base from V and 12 bases from J, with 13 bases between. The CDR3 sequence is CASSLLGAGELFF. Here the CDR3 DNA reads TGCGCCAGCAGCTTGCTTGGGGCCGGGGAACTGTTTTTT.